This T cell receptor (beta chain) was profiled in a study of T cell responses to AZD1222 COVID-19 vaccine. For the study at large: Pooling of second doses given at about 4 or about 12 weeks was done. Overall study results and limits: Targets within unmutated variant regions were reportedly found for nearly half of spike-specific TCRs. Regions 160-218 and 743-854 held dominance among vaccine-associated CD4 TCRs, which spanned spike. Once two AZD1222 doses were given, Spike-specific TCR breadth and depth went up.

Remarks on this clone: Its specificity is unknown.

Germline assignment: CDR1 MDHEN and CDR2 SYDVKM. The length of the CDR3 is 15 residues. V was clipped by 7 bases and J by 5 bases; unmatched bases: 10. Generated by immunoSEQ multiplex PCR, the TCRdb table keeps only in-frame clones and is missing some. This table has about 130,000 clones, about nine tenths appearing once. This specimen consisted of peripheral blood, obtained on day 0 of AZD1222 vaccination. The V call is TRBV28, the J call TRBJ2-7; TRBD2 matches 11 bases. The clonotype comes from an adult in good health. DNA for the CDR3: TGTGCCAGCACCCCTCCGACTAGCGGGGCCAACGAGCAGTACTTC. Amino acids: CASTPPTSGANEQYF.